These T cell receptor beta chains were read from a single sample in a study of blood T cell repertoires in COVID-19. Assay used: immunoSEQ multiplex PCR; TCRdb lists only in-frame clones, some missing. The sample records about 270,000 clones, over 75% being singletons. Sequenced: PBMCs or T cells enriched from blood (not recorded which). These receptors were taken from a woman aged 18-29 years who had recovered from COVID-19. Each CDR3 is given with its conserved first and last residue. Fields, in order: J gene, V gene, D gene, clone size, CDR3 DNA, CDR3 protein. The D gene is left open where the match is weak. Clone size appears in some rows only: once, few, many, or a class for an expanded clone.

TRBJ2-2 TRBV5-1 - - TGCGCCAGCAGCTTGGCTTCTAACACCGGGGAGCTGTTTTTT CASSLASNTGELFF
TRBJ2-1 TRBV3-1/TRBV3-2 TRBD2 - TGTGCCAGCAGTAGACTAGCGGGGTACAATGAGCAGTTCTTC CASSRLAGYNEQFF
TRBJ2-1 TRBV21-1 - - TGTGCCAGCAGCAAGCCGGGGGGCGAGCAGTTCTTC CASSKPGGEQFF
TRBJ2-1 TRBV18 - - TGTGCCAGCTCACGGGGGTCGGGACACAGGGACAATGAGCAGTTCTTC CASSRGSGHRDNEQFF
TRBJ1-1 TRBV10-3 - - TGTGCCATCAGTGGGGGCCCGAACACTGAAGCTTTCTTT CAISGGPNTEAFF
TRBJ2-7 TRBV13 - - TGTGCCAGCAGCCTGGGGCAGTGGCCACTATCCTACGAGCAGTACTTC CASSLGQWPLSYEQYF
TRBJ2-5 TRBV4-1 - - TGCGCCAGCAGCCAAGACCCCGCCGGCGGAAATCTATTGTACTTC CASSQDPAGGNLLYF
TRBJ1-1 TRBV6-2/TRBV6-3 - few TGTGCCAGCAGTTACCCATTGAACACTGAAGCTTTCTTT CASSYPLNTEAFF
TRBJ2-1 TRBV29-1 TRBD2 - TGCAGCGGCACCCTTGCGGGGGGAACGTGGGATGAGCAGTTCTTC CSGTLAGGTWDEQFF
TRBJ1-2 TRBV4-2 - - TGTGCCAGCAGCCAAGTGGGACTGTATGGCTACACCTTC CASSQVGLYGYTF
TRBJ2-3 TRBV7-8 - - TGTGCCAGCAGCTTAGTCAGGCCGGGAGCAGATACGCAGTATTTT CASSLVRPGADTQYF
TRBJ2-1 TRBV11-2 - - TGTGCCAGCAGCTTAGATTTCCAGGCTTACAATGAGCAGTTCTTC CASSLDFQAYNEQFF
TRBJ1-2 TRBV6-5 TRBD1 - TGTGCCAGCAGTTACTCAATGGGACAGGGTACGATTGGCTACACCTTC CASSYSMGQGTIGYTF
TRBJ2-3 TRBV11-2 TRBD2 - TGTGCCAGCAGCTTTAACGCGGGGGGGCTTGAAGATACGCAGTATTTT CASSFNAGGLEDTQYF
TRBJ2-5 TRBV2 - - TGTGCCAGCAGTGAACGCCCAAGGGGGCAAGAGACCCAGTACTTC CASSERPRGQETQYF
TRBJ2-3 TRBV2 - - TGTGCCAGCAGTGCGGGACCCAGGGGTGCAGATACGCAGTATTTT CASSAGPRGADTQYF
TRBJ1-5 TRBV30 - few TGTGCCTGGGATACCGGGAATCAGCCCCAGCATTTT CAWDTGNQPQHF
TRBJ2-2 TRBV7-9 - few TGTGCCAGCTGCCGGGACACCGACACCGGGGAGCTGTTTTTT CASCRDTDTGELFF
TRBJ1-1 TRBV7-3 - - TGTGCCAGCAGCCAAGCGGGGGCGAACACTGAAGCTTTCTTT CASSQAGANTEAFF
TRBJ1-2 TRBV3-1/TRBV3-2 - - TGTGCCAGCAGCCGGTGGGAAGCGGATGGCTACACCTTC CASSRWEADGYTF
TRBJ1-5 TRBV28 - - TGTGCCAGCAGTTTTCCGGGAAATAGCAATCAGCCCCAGCATTTT CASSFPGNSNQPQHF
TRBJ2-7 TRBV5-1 - few TGCGCCAGCAGCTTGAGCGGTTACTCCTACGAGCAGTACTTC CASSLSGYSYEQYF
TRBJ1-2 TRBV7-3 TRBD1 once TGTGCCAGCAGCCTGCGACAGGGGGATGGCTACACCTTC CASSLRQGDGYTF
TRBJ2-1 TRBV6-5 TRBD2 - TGTGCCAGCAGTTACGCGGCTAGCGGGGAGAATGAGCAGTTCTTC CASSYAASGENEQFF
TRBJ2-7 TRBV7-9 TRBD2 - TGTGCCAGCAGTCCTGGACTAGCGGGGGACTACGAGCAGTACTTC CASSPGLAGDYEQYF
TRBJ2-7 TRBV7-8 TRBD1 - TGTGCCAGCAGCTTTGGGACAGGGAACTACGAGCAGTACTTC CASSFGTGNYEQYF
TRBJ2-7 TRBV27 - - TGTGCCAGCAGTGCGGGGCTCCGGACTCCCGAGAGCTCCTACGAGCAGTACTTC CASSAGLRTPESSYEQYF
TRBJ2-5 TRBV10-2 TRBD1 - TGCGCCAGCCGTCAGGGGGCTCTGGAGACCCAGTACTTC CASRQGALETQYF
TRBJ1-3 TRBV3-1/TRBV3-2 - - TGTGCCACCAAAGCTCACTCTGGAAACACCATATATTTT CATKAHSGNTIYF
TRBJ2-7 TRBV2 TRBD1 - TGTGCCAGCAGTGAGGGGACAGGGTACGAGCAGTACTTC CASSEGTGYEQYF
TRBJ1-2 TRBV7-9 - - TGTGCCAGCAGCTTCCCCTACGGGTTCTATGGCTACACCTTC CASSFPYGFYGYTF
TRBJ2-1 TRBV5-1 TRBD2 - TGCGCCAGCAGCTGGACGGGGGGGGCCGATGAGCAGTTCTTC CASSWTGGADEQFF
TRBJ1-2 TRBV2 TRBD1 - TGTGCCAGCGGCCCCTGGACAGGGCCTAACTATGGCTACACCTTC CASGPWTGPNYGYTF
TRBJ2-1 TRBV4-1 TRBD2 - TGCGCCAGCAGCCAATACCCCGGCGGGGGGGCCATGGATGAGCAGTTCTTC CASSQYPGGGAMDEQFF
TRBJ2-7 TRBV11-2 TRBD1 - TGTGCCAGCAGCCCTCTCGGACAGGGCTACGAGCAGTACTTC CASSPLGQGYEQYF
TRBJ2-7 TRBV5-1 TRBD1 - TGCGCCAGCAGCCCCCAGCAGGGGGCCTCCTACGAGCAGTACTTC CASSPQQGASYEQYF
TRBJ1-1 TRBV7-9 TRBD1 - TGTGCCAGCAGCTCCCAGGGGGCGTCTGAAGCTTTCTTT CASSSQGASEAFF
TRBJ2-5 TRBV12-3/TRBV12-4 - - TGTGCCAGCAGTTTTCAACTTTCAGAGACCCAGTACTTC CASSFQLSETQYF
TRBJ1-1 TRBV4-1 TRBD1 - TGCGCCAGCAGCCAAGGGACAGGTAAAGCTTTCTTT CASSQGTGKAFF
TRBJ2-1 TRBV10-2 TRBD2 - TGCGCCAGCAGTGTCGGGGGGGCCATGGTTGAGCAGTTCTTC CASSVGGAMVEQFF
TRBJ1-1 TRBV19 - - TGTGCCAGTAGTGCGATGCTCTTAAACACTGAAGCTTTCTTT CASSAMLLNTEAFF
TRBJ1-1 TRBV19 - - TGTGCCAGTAGTATGAGACAGGTCCCGAACACTGAAGCTTTCTTT CASSMRQVPNTEAFF
TRBJ2-7 TRBV7-6 TRBD1 - TGTGCCAGCAGCGGCCGTCCGGGACAGGGGTCCTACGAGCAGTACTTC CASSGRPGQGSYEQYF
TRBJ1-1 TRBV29-1 - - TGCAGCGTTGTGGCCCCCACTGAAGCTTTCTTT CSVVAPTEAFF
TRBJ1-2 TRBV16 - - TGTGCCAGCAGCCAATCAAGGATCTCCCGGGATGGCTACACCTTC CASSQSRISRDGYTF
TRBJ1-2 TRBV14 - - TGTGCCAGCAGCCAAGCTGGATCGGGTGGCTACACCTTC CASSQAGSGGYTF
TRBJ2-1 TRBV2 TRBD2 - TGTGCCAGCAGTGCTAATGCGGGGGGGCCCTATGAGCAGTTCTTC CASSANAGGPYEQFF
TRBJ2-1 TRBV9 TRBD2 once TGTGCCAGCAGCGTAGCCGGCGGGGGGGCCTGGAATGAGCAGTTCTTC CASSVAGGGAWNEQFF
TRBJ1-5 TRBV7-2 TRBD1 - TGTGCCAGCAGCTTAGGGGCCAGGGGGATCCAGCCCCAGCATTTT CASSLGARGIQPQHF
TRBJ2-5 TRBV9 - - TGTGCCAGCAGCATTAGCGTGGGCCAAGAGACCCAGTACTTC CASSISVGQETQYF
TRBJ1-2 TRBV19 - - TGTGCCAGTAGTATAGATCTGTTTGGACTCAATGGCTACACCTTC CASSIDLFGLNGYTF
TRBJ1-5 TRBV6-5 - - TGTGCCAGCAGGCAGGGTCCCCCATCCAATCAGCCCCAGCATTTT CASRQGPPSNQPQHF
TRBJ1-2 TRBV12-3/TRBV12-4 - - TGTGCCAGCAGTACAGGGAACAGCTATGGCTACACCTTC CASSTGNSYGYTF